This TCR beta chain was obtained from a study of blood T cells in healthy people across ages. Total RNA was isolated from each sample in quantities of at least 5.5 micrograms. Sample-barcoded 5' priming and a J-beta primer mix drove a second PCR of about 7 to 11 cycles. Each cDNA molecule received a tag from a template-switch adaptor that had 12 random nucleotides. MiXCR, run by TCRdb on the 5' RACE reads, gives a single entry per CDR3 protein. The sample consists of some 730,000 distinct CDR3 sequences, over 20% of them appearing once. This clonotype was counted only a few times. The length of the CDR3 is 18 residues. The V end was cut by 5 bases, the J end by 0 bases, with 21 bases between. Germline CDR1 SGHDN, CDR2 FVKESK.

This sequence was found in a man between 65 and 85 years old in good health. The rearrangement links TRBV14 to TRBJ2-3; D gene uncertain. Sample: blood. The CDR3 nucleotides read TGTGCCAGCAGCGCAACTACAAACATTCGGCCTAGCACAGATACGCAGTATTTT. It specifies CASSATTNIRPSTDTQYF.